This passage covers 3 T cell receptor beta chains from one sample sequenced in a study of response to subunit inactivated influenza vaccine. A single record per CDR3 protein comes from TCRdb applying MiXCR to the RT-PCR reads. Of about 700,000 distinct CDR3 sequences in the sample, about 15% were seen once. Sequenced material: PBMCs from blood, taken 14 to 15 days before vaccination. These receptors all come from a man aged 50 to 60 who received an inactivated influenza vaccine.

In its sample, this clonotype was seen a few times. This rearrangement joins TRBV12-3 or TRBV12-4 to TRBJ2-5; D is perhaps TRBD1 (6 bases). The germline V and J ends were trimmed by 8 bases and 2 bases, with 12 bases remaining between them. The CDR3 covers 13 residues. The CDR3 DNA reads TGTGCCAGCGGACAACAGGGACAAGAGACCCAGTACTTC. This encodes CASGQQGQETQYF.

The CDR3 reads CASSRYSGADSGNTIYF. In nucleotides, the CDR3 is TGTGCCAGCAGCCGATATAGTGGGGCGGACTCTGGAAACACCATATATTTT. V and J are TRBV5-5 and TRBJ1-3; a weak D match, TRBD1 (5 bases). The germline V gene encodes CDR1 SGHKS and CDR2 YYEKEE (reference sequence). This CDR3 has 17 amino acids. V was cut by 4 bases and J by 0 bases, with 17 bases left in between.

The table lists this clonotype with a few counts. V and J are TRBV5-5 and TRBJ2-1; TRBD2 agrees at 8 bases. The CDR3 contains 16 residues. V dropped 3 bases and J dropped 6; count of bases not matched to a gene: 11. Germline assignment: CDR1 SGHKS and CDR2 YYEKEE (reference sequence). The CDR3 DNA is TGTGCCAGCAGCTCCCTCCCGGGACTAGGGGTCAATGAGCAGTTCTTC. Translated, it gives CASSSLPGLGVNEQFF.